The 24 T cell receptor beta chains in this list originate from one sample, sequenced in a study of breast tumors, draining lymph nodes, adjacent tissues. TCRdb re-called the multiplex PCR reads with MiXCR, one entry per CDR3 protein. This sample yields 45,000 to 60,000 distinct CDR3 sequences, of which under 25% are seen a single time; about 7.8% belongs to the top ten. Material for sequencing was breast tumor tissue. These receptors originate from a female donor with breast cancer. Some clones in this sample may be carry-over from other donors' samples.

The sample holds many counts of this clonotype. This chain joins TRBV6-6 and TRBJ1-5; weak D call: TRBD1 (5 bases). From germline, CDR1 is MNHNY and CDR2 SVGAGI (reference sequence). The CDR3 runs to 14 residues. V was shortened by 5 bases and J by 0 bases, with 8 bases between the two germline ends. This CDR3 reads CASSKDSSNQPQHF. CDR3 bases: TGTGCCAGCAGTAAAGACAGTAGCAATCAGCCCCAGCATTTT.

Note on this clonotype: Being one base from a much bigger clone, this may be a read error. The V gene is TRBV10-3, the J gene TRBJ2-5, with unresolved D. This CDR3 contains 12 residues. CDR1 is ENHRY, CDR2 SYGVKD, per germline. CDR3 loop: CAVSEFQETQYF. Written as DNA, the CDR3 is TGTGCCGTCAGTGAGTTCCAAGAGACCCAGTACTTC.

This clonotype was detected many times. The CDR3 is CSASNRWSNQPQHF. CDR3 nucleotide sequence: TGCAGTGCTAGTAACAGGTGGAGCAATCAGCCCCAGCATTTT. This chain connects TRBV20-1 to TRBJ1-5; possible D gene TRBD1, 5 bases. The V and J ends lost 3 bases and 1 base respectively, with 10 bases between them. Germline V gene sequence: CDR1 DFQATT, CDR2 SNEGSKA (reference sequence). The CDR3 has 14 amino acids.

This clonotype was seen many times. J is TRBJ2-1 and V is TRBV18; D might be TRBD1 (5 bases). Trimming removed 5 bases from V and 8 bases from J, with 7 bases in between. In germline, CDR1 is KGHSH, CDR2 LQKENI. CDR3 length: 11 residues. The CDR3 reads CASSRGDEQFF. In DNA, the CDR3 is TGTGCCAGCTCAAGGGGCGATGAGCAGTTCTTC.

The count of this clonotype is one. A much larger clonotype is one base distant, so this may be a read error. The rearrangement joins TRBV20-1 to TRBJ2-5; the D is unclear. V gave up 6 bases and J gave up 0 bases, with 11 bases separating them. The germline V gene encodes CDR1 DFQATT and CDR2 SNEGSKA (reference sequence). There are 13 residues in the CDR3. CDR3 coding DNA: TGCAGTGCCAGCCGGGTGGACCAAGAGACCCAGTACTTC. As protein: CSASRVDQETQYF.

The CDR3 reads CASSVDSRNTEAFF. The CDR3 bases are TGCGCCAGCAGCGTGGACAGCCGGAACACTGAAGCTTTCTTT. This chain joins TRBV5-1 and TRBJ1-1, with a tentative D call TRBD1 (6 bases). The germline V gene encodes CDR1 SGHRS and CDR2 YFSETQ. Trimming shortened V by 4 bases and J by 1 base, and 11 bases separated the two germline ends. The CDR3 has 14 residues.

This clonotype was counted a few times. The chain is built from TRBV28 and TRBJ2-4, with D perhaps TRBD1 (6 bases). Germline V gene data show CDR1 as MDHEN and CDR2 as SYDVKM. V lost 5 bases, J lost 7 bases, and 18 bases lay in between. The CDR3 length is 15 residues. Written as DNA, the CDR3 is TGTGCCAGCAGTACCCGGGACAACTTTGGGAACATTCAGTACTTC. Protein sequence: CASSTRDNFGNIQYF. Full variable domain (rest looked up from reference TRBV28 and TRBJ2-4): DVKVTQSSRYLVKRTGEKVFLECVQDMDHENMFWYRQDPGLGLRLIYFSYDVKMKEKGDIPEGYSVSREKKERFSLILESASTNQTSMYLCASSTRDNFGNIQYFGAGTRLSVL.

This clonotype was found many times. The chain recombines TRBV7-9 with TRBJ2-7; tentatively, D is TRBD1 (6 bases). This CDR3 contains 13 residues. V was clipped by 11 bases and J by 3 bases, with 17 bases between them. From germline, CDR1 is SEHNR and CDR2 FQNEAQ (reference sequence). In DNA form, the CDR3 reads TGTGCCGTAGGACGAGACAGGCTCTACGAGCAGTACTTC. Amino acids: CAVGRDRLYEQYF. Using reference TRBV7-9 and TRBJ2-7 for the parts outside the CDR3, the full variable domain is DTGVSQNPRHKITKRGQNVTFRCDPISEHNRLYWYRQTLGQGPEFLTYFQNEAQLEKSRLLSDRFSAERPKGSFSTLEIQRTEQGDSAMYLCAVGRDRLYEQYFGPGTRLTVT.

This clonotype was picked up many times. The chain couples TRBV6-1 to TRBJ1-2; 7 positions match TRBD1. CDR3 length: 14 residues. Germline loops: CDR1 MNHNS, CDR2 SASEGT. With 7 bases clipped from V and 4 bases from J, the junction kept 9 bases outside the gene matches. CDR3 loop: CASKWDRSGYGYTF. The CDR3 coding sequence is TGTGCCAGCAAGTGGGACAGATCCGGCTATGGCTACACCTTC.

This clonotype was counted many times. The rearrangement uses TRBV29-1 and TRBJ1-6, with a possible D match to TRBD1 (5 bases). V shed 1 base and J shed 7 bases, with 23 bases lying between them. This CDR3 region has 18 residues. Germline CDR1 is SQVTM and CDR2 is ANQGSEA. CDR3 coding DNA: TGCAGCGTTGAAGGCCCCCGACAGCCAATTCGACCAAATTCACCCCTCCACTTT. Encoded protein: CSVEGPRQPIRPNSPLHF.

Worth noting for this clonotype: The junction departs from germline at one end; a sequencing error may be responsible. The V and J genes are TRBV4-2 and TRBJ2-7; TRBD2 matches 8 bases. Germline CDR1 LGHNA, CDR2 YNFKEQ. CDR3 length equals 15 residues. Written as DNA, the CDR3 is TGTGCCAGCGGCCAGGGACTAGAAGCCTCCTACGAGCAGTACTTT. Translating gives CASGQGLEASYEQYF.

Within the sample, this clonotype is medium-sized. The chain uses TRBV6-5 and TRBJ2-7; tentatively, D is TRBD1 (6 bases). Germline V gene lookup returns CDR1 MNHEY and CDR2 SVGAGI. V dropped 2 bases and J dropped 5 bases, with 10 bases sitting between them. The CDR3 length is 13 residues. In DNA, the CDR3 is TGTGCCAGCAGTTACGCCGGACAGAACGAGCAGTACTTC. It codes for CASSYAGQNEQYF.

This clonotype was detected many times. This chain joins TRBV12-3 or TRBV12-4 and TRBJ2-7, with D possibly called TRBD1 or TRBD2 (6 bases each). The CDR3 is 15 amino acids. Trimming took off 3 bases at V and 2 bases at J, with 14 bases between the two ends. As DNA, the CDR3 is TGTGCCAGCAGTTTCGGGGGCACCAACACCTACGAGCAGTACTTC. Translated, it gives CASSFGGTNTYEQYF.

This clonotype has ten or more counts. This chain links TRBV20-1 with TRBJ1-4; D remains ambiguous. CDR3 length: 14 residues. Germline V lookup: CDR1 DFQATT, CDR2 SNEGSKA (reference sequence). V lost 1 base and J 7 bases, leaving 13 bases between the germline ends. The CDR3 loop reads CSARVEGAAEKLFF. The CDR3 DNA reads as TGCAGTGCTAGAGTGGAGGGTGCGGCTGAAAAACTGTTTTTT.

This clonotype was detected many times. This chain joins TRBV5-1 and TRBJ1-2; 9 bases line up with TRBD1. V shed 3 bases and J 8 bases; nucleotides not matched to a gene: 8. The germline V gene has CDR1 SGHRS and CDR2 YFSETQ. CDR3 length: 14 amino acids. CDR3 in amino acids: CASSSGGQGEGYTF. The CDR3 region has the DNA TGCGCCAGCAGCTCGGGGGGACAGGGTGAGGGCTACACCTTC.

The chain uses TRBV5-8 and TRBJ2-7; 11 bases fit TRBD2. Matching the DNA end better, TRBJ2-1 makes the J call doubtful. The V gene's germline CDR1 is SGHTS and CDR2 YDEGEE. The CDR3 is made up of 15 amino acids. The CDR3 loop is CASSLEGLADNEQFF. The CDR3 nucleotides read TGTGCCAGCAGCTTGGAGGGACTAGCGGACAATGAGCAGTTCTTC.

This clonotype has at least ten counts. The V and J genes are TRBV20-1 and TRBJ1-2; D remains unclear. V shed 6 bases and J shed 0 bases, with 20 bases lying between them. This CDR3 is built from 16 residues. Germline loops: CDR1 DFQATT, CDR2 SNEGSKA (reference sequence). The CDR3 coding sequence is TGCAGTGCCCCGCCAAATCACAGATTAGCTAACTATGGCTACACCTTC. It translates to CSAPPNHRLANYGYTF.

The table lists this clonotype with many counts. The chain carries TRBV5-1 and TRBJ1-6; D might be TRBD1 (5 bases). Germline values: CDR1 SGHRS, CDR2 YFSETQ. V was pared by 0 bases and J by 6 bases, with 10 bases between. The length of the CDR3 is 15 residues. The DNA of the CDR3 is TGCGCCAGCAGCTTGGAGGGCAGGGTTAATTCACCCCTCCACTTT. This encodes CASSLEGRVNSPLHF.

This CDR3 reads CASSLDLHRGLYNEQFF. CDR3 in DNA: TGTGCCAGCAGCTTAGATCTGCACAGGGGATTATACAATGAGCAGTTCTTC. This chain uses TRBV11-2 with TRBJ2-1; 7 nucleotides match TRBD1. Germline loops: CDR1 SGHAT, CDR2 FQNNGV. The CDR3 covers 17 residues. Trimming took 0 bases from V and 4 from J; bases not matched to a gene: 9.

This clonotype was counted many times. The gene calls are TRBV6-1 and TRBJ2-7; 7 bases fit TRBD2. This CDR3 region has 15 residues. With 2 bases clipped from V and 4 bases from J, the junction kept 8 bases outside the gene matches. Germline assignment: CDR1 MNHNS and CDR2 SASEGT. The CDR3 reads CASSEYSGSTYEQYF. Here the CDR3 DNA reads TGTGCCAGCAGTGAATATAGCGGGTCAACTTACGAGCAGTACTTC.

This clonotype was observed many times. The chain has TRBV20-1 and TRBJ2-7, with TRBD2 matching over 10 bases. J lost 0 bases, V lost 5 bases, and 7 bases had no gene match. In germline, CDR1 is DFQATT, CDR2 SNEGSKA (reference sequence). The CDR3 has 15 amino acids. This chain's CDR3 is CSAQTGTSVSYEQYF. CDR3 DNA sequence: TGCAGTGCTCAGACCGGGACTAGCGTCTCCTACGAGCAGTACTTC.

This clonotype was recorded many times. V gene TRBV20-1 combines with J gene TRBJ2-2, with unresolved D. The CDR3 spans 12 residues. From germline, CDR1 is DFQATT and CDR2 SNEGSKA (reference sequence). V was trimmed by 6 bases and J by 5 bases, leaving 10 bases between them. The DNA for the CDR3 is TGCAGTGCACCGGACCTTACCGGGGAGCTGTTTTTT. Translation gives CSAPDLTGELFF.

There are many counts of this clonotype. The genes are TRBV9 and TRBJ2-3; D is possibly TRBD2 (6 bases). There are 14 residues in the CDR3. Germline lookup yields CDR1 SGDLS and CDR2 YYNGEE. V was trimmed by 0 bases and J by 5 bases, leaving 10 bases between them. The CDR3 DNA sequence: TGTGCCAGCAGCGTAGAGGGAGCGGGAGATACGCAGTATTTT. Translated, it gives CASSVEGAGDTQYF.

This clonotype has ten or more counts. The chain links TRBV19 to TRBJ2-2; D possibly corresponds to TRBD1 (6 bases). The V end was cut by 2 bases, the J end by 7 bases, with 14 bases between. The germline CDR1 and CDR2 sequences are LNHDA and SQIVND (reference sequence). The CDR3 covers 15 residues. CDR3 DNA: TGTGCCAGTAGTATATTATCCCAGGACAGCGGGGAGCTGTTTTTT. Amino acid sequence: CASSILSQDSGELFF.